One TCR beta chain is described in this entry. Antigen unknown. These data are taken from a study of T cells in Graves' hyperthyroidism and ophthalmopathy. Study results and limitations: Ophthalmopathy was separated from stable hyperthyroidism by a 13 V-J model. Blood samples included most of the expanded thyroid clonotypes exceeding 0.001.

CDR1 and CDR2 from the germline V gene are DFQATT and SNEGSKA (reference sequence). The CDR3 covers 15 residues. The V end lost 3 bases, the J end lost 0 bases, and 15 bases lay between the germline ends. The TCR beta CDR3 regions underwent amplification using RNA transcripts as the source. Carried out on the TCR CDR3, a first-round RT-PCR used the HTBI primer set. A single record per CDR3 protein comes from TCRdb applying MiXCR to the multiplex PCR reads. The sample lists 500,000 to 600,000 distinct CDR3 sequences, 35% to 55% occurring once. This TCR was recovered from a woman between 18 and 30 years old with Graves' hyperthyroidism. The chain links TRBV20-1 to TRBJ2-7; possibly TRBD2 for D (7 bases). The specimen was peripheral blood or thyroid tissue (not recorded which). The DNA for the CDR3 is TGCAGTGCTAGGGGCGAGCGGGACATCTCCTACGAGCAGTACTTC. It yields the protein CSARGERDISYEQYF.